The rows below give T cell receptor beta chains drawn from one sample of a study of cytomegalovirus exposure and HLA in healthy donors. Produced via immunoSEQ multiplex PCR; TCRdb's table is partial and in-frame only. Listed are about 140,000 clones; over 2% falls within the top ten. Material: PBMCs. The source is a woman aged 18-29 years in good health and CMV-seronegative. Both conserved end residues are part of each CDR3. A D gene is named only where the DNA matches it firmly.

>TRBJ1-1|-|TRBV28
TGTGCCAGCAGTTTAACGGGGGTCCTTAACACTGAAGCTTTCTTT
CASSLTGVLNTEAFF
>TRBJ2-7|-|TRBV20-1
TGCAGTGCTAGAGGTCAGCGGGAGCAGTACTTC
CSARGQREQYF
>TRBJ2-1|-|TRBV7-2
TGTGCCAGCAGCTTAGCGGTCCAGATCTCCTACAATGAGCAGTTCTTC
CASSLAVQISYNEQFF
>TRBJ1-2|-|TRBV19
TGTGCCAGTAGTATCCGCCGGGAGGGGGAATCCGCTGGCTACACCTTC
CASSIRREGESAGYTF
>TRBJ2-1|-|TRBV2
TGTGCCAGCAGTGTGACAGGGGAGGGTGAGCAGTTCTTC
CASSVTGEGEQFF
>TRBJ2-1|-|TRBV25-1
TGTGCCAGCAGTGCGTACAATGAGCAGTTCTTC
CASSAYNEQFF
>TRBJ2-3|-|TRBV7-6
TGTGCCAGCAGCTTAGGAGGGACAACCACAGATACGCAGTATTTT
CASSLGGTTTDTQYF
>TRBJ1-1|-|TRBV6-5
TGTGCCAGCAGGACGGCAGGCGTGAAGAACACTGAAGCTTTCTTT
CASRTAGVKNTEAFF
>TRBJ2-3|-|TRBV6-6
TGTGCCAGCAGTGGAGCGGGCCAGGATACGCAGTATTTT
CASSGAGQDTQYF
>TRBJ2-7|-|TRBV6-1
TGTGCCAGCAGTGTAACAGGGATAAACGAGCAGTACTTC
CASSVTGINEQYF
>TRBJ1-2|-|TRBV25-1
TGTGCCAGCAGTGAACCAGGGCGCGGCTACACCTTC
CASSEPGRGYTF
>TRBJ1-1|-|TRBV5-1
TGCGCCAGCAGCCGAGGGGGGGGGTCGAACACTGAAGCTTTCTTT
CASSRGGGSNTEAFF
>TRBJ1-1|TRBD1|TRBV30
TGTGCCACCATACGGGGCAGGGGGCAGATGAACACTGAAGCTTTCTTT
CATIRGRGQMNTEAFF
>TRBJ1-1|-|TRBV18
TGTGCCAGCTCACCAAATAGCAGGGCGAGGAACACTGAAGCTTTCTTT
CASSPNSRARNTEAFF
>TRBJ2-7|-|TRBV5-1
TGCGCCAGCAGCTTGGCGGGGTCCTACGAGCAGTACTTC
CASSLAGSYEQYF
>TRBJ2-7|-|TRBV6-6
TGTGCCAGCAGTTACGCGGACGAGCAGTACTTC
CASSYADEQYF
>TRBJ2-1|TRBD1|TRBV11-2
TGTGCCAGCAGCCAGACAGGGGCCTACAATGAGCAGTTCTTC
CASSQTGAYNEQFF
>TRBJ2-3|TRBD2|TRBV4-3
TGCGCCAGCAGCCAAGATCCGGGGACTAGCGGGAGGTGGGGAGATACGCAGTATTTT
CASSQDPGTSGRWGDTQYF
>TRBJ2-1|TRBD1|TRBV4-1
TGCGCCAGCAGCCAAGGCCAGGGGGACGAGCAGTTCTTC
CASSQGQGDEQFF
>TRBJ1-4|-|TRBV7-8
TGTGCCAGCAGCAAGGAGGTGGATGCAACTAATGAAAAACTGTTTTTT
CASSKEVDATNEKLFF
>TRBJ2-1|-|TRBV9
TGTGCCAGCAGCGCCAGTGAATACAATGAGCAGTTCTTC
CASSASEYNEQFF
>TRBJ1-1|-|TRBV25-1
TGTGCCAGCAGTGCCAGGAACATGAACACTGAAGCTTTCTTT
CASSARNMNTEAFF
>TRBJ1-3|-|TRBV6-5
TGTGCCAGCAGTAGGACAGAGGGAAACACCATATATTTT
CASSRTEGNTIYF
>TRBJ1-5|-|TRBV27
TGTGCCAGCAGAATGACTTCAGGGGTCAATCAGCCCCAGCATTTT
CASRMTSGVNQPQHF
>TRBJ2-3|TRBD2|TRBV19
TGTGCCAGTAGTACCCTACTAGCGGGAAGAACAGATACGCAGTATTTT
CASSTLLAGRTDTQYF
>TRBJ2-7|-|TRBV14
TGTGCCAGCAGCCTAAGGGTGCAGGGCGAGCAGTACTTC
CASSLRVQGEQYF
>TRBJ2-2|-|TRBV6-6
TGTGCCAGCAGTTACGACGGGAGCGGCACCGGGGAGCTGTTTTTT
CASSYDGSGTGELFF
>TRBJ2-5|TRBD1|TRBV4-1
TGCGCCAGCGTTCGGGAACAGGGGGCGGTGCAAGAGACCCAGTACTTC
CASVREQGAVQETQYF
>TRBJ2-3|-|TRBV7-3
TGTGCCAGCAGCTCCTCTAGATCAGATACGCAGTATTTT
CASSSSRSDTQYF
>TRBJ2-2|TRBD1|TRBV9
TGTGCCAGCAGCCCCCGACAGGGACGGGGCACCGGGGAGCTGTTTTTT
CASSPRQGRGTGELFF
>TRBJ1-4|TRBD1|TRBV6-5
TGTGCCAGCAGTTACGAGACAGGGAATGAAAAACTGTTTTTT
CASSYETGNEKLFF
>TRBJ2-3|TRBD2|TRBV28
TGTGCCAGCAGTTTACTAGCGGGAGTTGATACGCAGTATTTT
CASSLLAGVDTQYF
>TRBJ1-4|-|TRBV12-5
TGTGCTAGTGGTTTCTTCATAGGGAGAAGCCCCGGGGAAAAACTGTTTTTT
CASGFFIGRSPGEKLFF
>TRBJ1-1|-|TRBV5-1
TGCGCCAGCAGCCTCCGACAGGAGAACACTGAAGCTTTCTTT
CASSLRQENTEAFF
>TRBJ1-2|-|TRBV2
TGTGCCAGCAGGCCGGACAGTGTCGGCTACACCTTC
CASRPDSVGYTF
>TRBJ2-1|-|TRBV7-6
TGTGCCAGCAGCCCTCTACTTGAGCAGTTCTTC
CASSPLLEQFF
>TRBJ2-5|-|TRBV25-1
TGTGCCAGCAGTTATAGCGGTGGGCAAGAGACCCAGTACTTC
CASSYSGGQETQYF
>TRBJ1-1|TRBD1|TRBV2
TGTGCCAGCAGTGATGTGGCAGGGGGTATCACTGAAGCTTTCTTT
CASSDVAGGITEAFF
>TRBJ2-2|-|TRBV27
TGTGCCAGCAGTTTATCGAGAGTTGGCGGGGAGCTGTTTTTT
CASSLSRVGGELFF
>TRBJ1-1|-|TRBV6-5
TGTGCCAGCAGGAGAGGGAACACTGAAGCTTTCTTT
CASRRGNTEAFF
>TRBJ2-5|TRBD2|TRBV6-1
TGTGCCAGCAGTGCTCTACTAGCGGGAGGTCCCACGAACCAAGAGACCCAGTACTTC
CASSALLAGGPTNQETQYF